This T cell receptor beta chain is from a study of T-cell reconstitution after alpha-beta-depleted transplantation in children. Study results and caveats: Counts and diversity of T cells one year after transplant came mostly from newly produced T cells. About two months after transplant, alpha-beta T cells reportedly came from several hundred expanded graft clones. Surviving recipient T cells and thymic progenitors produced the high day-60 TCRbeta diversity seen in some patients.

TCRbeta library construction was performed incorporating unique molecular identifiers. TCRdb reanalysed the PCR reads using MiXCR and keeps one entry per CDR3 protein. The repertoire holds over 400,000 distinct CDR3 sequences, with 43% as singletons. V shed 1 base and J shed 4 bases, with 9 bases lying between them. The CDR3 is 14 amino acids. Germline values: CDR1 SGHRS, CDR2 YFSETQ. This clonotype was seen just once. Its antigen remains unidentified. Specimen: PBMCs, collected before TCRalphabeta/CD19-depleted stem cell transplant. The chain combines TRBV5-1 with TRBJ1-5; D is uncertain. The origin of this receptor is a girl aged 2-15 years with aplastic anemia, due to receive a stem cell transplant. CDR3 region: CASSLSARNQPQHF. CDR3 DNA sequence: TGCGCCAGCAGCTTGTCGGCACGGAATCAGCCCCAGCATTTT.